The rows below give T cell receptor beta chains drawn from one sample of a study of blood T cell repertoires in COVID-19. Sequenced by immunoSEQ multiplex PCR; TCRdb stores in-frame clones only, minus some. The sample carries about 200,000 clones, around four fifths recorded once. Sequencing was performed on peripheral blood. These receptors originate from a woman in her thirties or forties with active or convalescent COVID-19. Both conserved end residues are part of each CDR3.

CDR3	V	J
CASRVRGNYEQYF	TRBV27	TRBJ2-7
CATQAPYNEQFF	TRBV24-1	TRBJ2-1
CASSPVSDYGYTF	TRBV7-2	TRBJ1-2
CASSQVFASGGTDTQYF	TRBV14	TRBJ2-3
CASSGGLYEQYF	TRBV25-1	TRBJ2-7
CASSPEYRQGQPQHF	TRBV18	TRBJ1-5
CASSVDGLNNSPLHF	TRBV6-2/TRBV6-3	TRBJ1-6
CASRLPGQGAIGYTF	TRBV28	TRBJ1-2
CASSESPGTGSEKLFF	TRBV6-1	TRBJ1-4
CSVGSGAGELFF	TRBV29-1	TRBJ2-2
CASGKGVTYEQYF	TRBV28	TRBJ2-7